The rows below give T cell receptor beta chains drawn from one sample of a study of control samples from healthy donors and cancer patients. Sequencing used immunoSEQ multiplex PCR; TCRdb keeps in-frame clones, though not all of them. The data hold about 150,000 clones, with 94% observed a single time. The sample taken for sequencing was blood. The origin of the receptors is a woman aged 18-29 years in good health. Both conserved end residues are part of each CDR3. A D gene is named only where the DNA matches it firmly. Clone size is shown for a subset of rows, as once, few, many or a class of expanded clone.

j_call: TRBJ1-2; clone_size: once; cdr3_length: 13; v_call: TRBV2; d_call: -; cdr3_nt: TGTGCCAGCAGTGGGGACTACAACTATGGCTACACCTTC; cdr3_aa: CASSGDYNYGYTF
j_call: TRBJ1-3; clone_size: -; cdr3_length: 13; v_call: TRBV27; d_call: -; cdr3_nt: TGTGCCCTACGGGCACCTCGAGGAAACACCATATATTTT; cdr3_aa: CALRAPRGNTIYF
j_call: TRBJ1-2; clone_size: -; cdr3_length: 14; v_call: TRBV5-4; d_call: -; cdr3_nt: TGTGCCAGCAGCTCTGGGCCCGACTCCTATGGCTACACCTTC; cdr3_aa: CASSSGPDSYGYTF
j_call: TRBJ2-4; clone_size: -; cdr3_length: 18; v_call: TRBV19; d_call: -; cdr3_nt: TGTGCCAGTAGTATAGGCTCTCCCCTTCGTCTAGCCAAAAACATTCAGTACTTC; cdr3_aa: CASSIGSPLRLAKNIQYF
j_call: TRBJ1-1; clone_size: -; cdr3_length: 15; v_call: TRBV21-1; d_call: -; cdr3_nt: TGTGCCAGCAGCAAAGGGAGGGCCACCGAGCCTGAAGCTTTCTTT; cdr3_aa: CASSKGRATEPEAFF
j_call: TRBJ2-1; clone_size: -; cdr3_length: 14; v_call: TRBV9; d_call: TRBD2; cdr3_nt: TGTGCCAGCAGCGTCCGACTAGCAGCCGTTGAGCAGTTCTTC; cdr3_aa: CASSVRLAAVEQFF
j_call: TRBJ1-6; clone_size: few; cdr3_length: 16; v_call: TRBV5-1; d_call: TRBD1; cdr3_nt: TGCGCCAGCAGCTTCGGGACAGGGTCTCCTAATTCACCCCTCCACTTT; cdr3_aa: CASSFGTGSPNSPLHF
j_call: TRBJ1-4; clone_size: -; cdr3_length: 13; v_call: TRBV10-3; d_call: TRBD1; cdr3_nt: TGTGCCATCAGCCGGGACAGGGATGAAAAACTGTTTTTT; cdr3_aa: CAISRDRDEKLFF
j_call: TRBJ1-5; clone_size: -; cdr3_length: 13; v_call: TRBV18; d_call: -; cdr3_nt: TGTGCCAGCTCAGAAGGGGGCAATCAGCCCCAGCATTTT; cdr3_aa: CASSEGGNQPQHF
j_call: TRBJ1-4; clone_size: -; cdr3_length: 12; v_call: TRBV27; d_call: TRBD1; cdr3_nt: TGTGCCCGCCACAGGGGGAACGAAAAACTGTTTTTT; cdr3_aa: CARHRGNEKLFF
j_call: TRBJ1-1; clone_size: -; cdr3_length: 15; v_call: TRBV5-1; d_call: -; cdr3_nt: TGCGCCAGCAGCACATACAGTTTTGGGAACACTGAAGCTTTCTTT; cdr3_aa: CASSTYSFGNTEAFF
j_call: TRBJ1-5; clone_size: -; cdr3_length: 16; v_call: TRBV28; d_call: -; cdr3_nt: TGTGCCAGCCGAAGAGAGGGCAAGGGGGTCCATCAGCCCCAGCATTTT; cdr3_aa: CASRREGKGVHQPQHF
j_call: TRBJ1-1; clone_size: -; cdr3_length: 11; v_call: TRBV2; d_call: -; cdr3_nt: TGTGCCAGCAGGGGTGGGAGGGGGGCTTTCTTT; cdr3_aa: CASRGGRGAFF
j_call: TRBJ2-7; clone_size: -; cdr3_length: 13; v_call: TRBV10-2; d_call: -; cdr3_nt: TGCGCCAGCAGCCTCTACAGGGCCTACGAGCAGTACTTC; cdr3_aa: CASSLYRAYEQYF
j_call: TRBJ1-2; clone_size: -; cdr3_length: 16; v_call: TRBV4-2; d_call: -; cdr3_nt: TGTGCCAGCAGCCAAGTTAAGGCCGAAGCTAACTATGGCTACACCTTC; cdr3_aa: CASSQVKAEANYGYTF
j_call: TRBJ2-7; clone_size: few; cdr3_length: 13; v_call: TRBV6-1; d_call: -; cdr3_nt: TGTGCCAGCAGTGAAACAGGAACCTACGAGCAGTACTTC; cdr3_aa: CASSETGTYEQYF
j_call: TRBJ1-2; clone_size: -; cdr3_length: 15; v_call: TRBV9; d_call: -; cdr3_nt: TGTGCCAGCAGCGTAGCGCGGGGAAGTGGCCGTGGCTACACCTTC; cdr3_aa: CASSVARGSGRGYTF
j_call: TRBJ2-7; clone_size: -; cdr3_length: 13; v_call: TRBV11-2; d_call: -; cdr3_nt: TGTGCCAGCAGCTCTTATTCGGGCTCCGAGCAGTACTTC; cdr3_aa: CASSSYSGSEQYF
j_call: TRBJ1-1; clone_size: -; cdr3_length: 12; v_call: TRBV11-2; d_call: -; cdr3_nt: TGTGCCAGCAGCTTAGTAGGGGAGGAAGCTTTCTTT; cdr3_aa: CASSLVGEEAFF
j_call: TRBJ2-5; clone_size: -; cdr3_length: 15; v_call: TRBV28; d_call: -; cdr3_nt: TGTGCCAGCACCCTCGCTGGGGTTAGGGGGGAGACCCAGTACTTC; cdr3_aa: CASTLAGVRGETQYF
j_call: TRBJ1-1; clone_size: few; cdr3_length: 16; v_call: TRBV6-5; d_call: -; cdr3_nt: TGTGCCAGCAGTTCTAGCCCCCTTAGGAGGGGCACTGAAGCTTTCTTT; cdr3_aa: CASSSSPLRRGTEAFF
j_call: TRBJ2-2; clone_size: -; cdr3_length: 16; v_call: TRBV18; d_call: -; cdr3_nt: TGTGCCAGCTCAACCATGGTAGACGTGGGCACCGGGGAGCTGTTTTTT; cdr3_aa: CASSTMVDVGTGELFF
j_call: TRBJ2-1; clone_size: -; cdr3_length: 14; v_call: TRBV5-5; d_call: -; cdr3_nt: TGTGCCAGCAGCAGCTCAGGCGGTAGCAATGAGCAGTTCTTC; cdr3_aa: CASSSSGGSNEQFF
j_call: TRBJ1-2; clone_size: -; cdr3_length: 11; v_call: TRBV7-9; d_call: -; cdr3_nt: TGTGCCAGCAGCTCCTCTTATGGCTACACCTTC; cdr3_aa: CASSSSYGYTF
j_call: TRBJ2-7; clone_size: -; cdr3_length: 13; v_call: TRBV27; d_call: TRBD1; cdr3_nt: TGTGCCTCGAGGGGGCGACTGTGGGACGAGCAGTACTTC; cdr3_aa: CASRGRLWDEQYF
j_call: TRBJ2-5; clone_size: -; cdr3_length: 15; v_call: TRBV5-4; d_call: -; cdr3_nt: TGTGCCAGCAGCTTGTCTAGTAGGGGCCGGGAGACCCAGTACTTC; cdr3_aa: CASSLSSRGRETQYF
j_call: TRBJ1-5; clone_size: once; cdr3_length: 13; v_call: TRBV27; d_call: -; cdr3_nt: TGTGCCAGCAGTTTATGGGCCGCTCAGCCCCAGCATTTT; cdr3_aa: CASSLWAAQPQHF
j_call: TRBJ1-3; clone_size: -; cdr3_length: 15; v_call: TRBV19; d_call: TRBD1; cdr3_nt: TGTGCCAGTAGTGGAGGACAGGGAGCTGGAAACACCATATATTTT; cdr3_aa: CASSGGQGAGNTIYF
j_call: TRBJ1-1; clone_size: -; cdr3_length: 16; v_call: TRBV7-8; d_call: -; cdr3_nt: TGTGCCAGCATGGGGACCTATAGCGGGTTTGGCACTGAAGCTTTCTTT; cdr3_aa: CASMGTYSGFGTEAFF
j_call: TRBJ2-2; clone_size: -; cdr3_length: 12; v_call: TRBV2; d_call: -; cdr3_nt: TGTGCCAGCAGTGAGCCAGCGGGGGAGCTGTTTTTT; cdr3_aa: CASSEPAGELFF
j_call: TRBJ2-3; clone_size: -; cdr3_length: 16; v_call: TRBV9; d_call: -; cdr3_nt: TGTGCCAGCAGCGTAGGCGCGCGGGCGTTCACAGATACGCAGTATTTT; cdr3_aa: CASSVGARAFTDTQYF
j_call: TRBJ2-1; clone_size: -; cdr3_length: 16; v_call: TRBV6-1; d_call: TRBD1; cdr3_nt: TGTGCCAGCAGTGAAGCGGGGACAGGGGTTGTGAAAAGGGAGTTCTTC; cdr3_aa: CASSEAGTGVVKREFF
j_call: TRBJ1-1; clone_size: -; cdr3_length: 16; v_call: TRBV4-1; d_call: -; cdr3_nt: TGCGCCAGCAGCCAAGTTGGTCGGGCGCGGGACACTGAAGCTTTCTTT; cdr3_aa: CASSQVGRARDTEAFF
j_call: TRBJ2-2; clone_size: -; cdr3_length: 15; v_call: TRBV18; d_call: -; cdr3_nt: TGTGCCAGCTCCCCCGGAGAGGTCGGCACCGGGGAGCTGTTTTTT; cdr3_aa: CASSPGEVGTGELFF
j_call: TRBJ1-2; clone_size: -; cdr3_length: 14; v_call: TRBV9; d_call: -; cdr3_nt: TGTGCCAGCAGCGTAGCTAACTCTATCGGTGGCTACACCTTC; cdr3_aa: CASSVANSIGGYTF
j_call: TRBJ1-2; clone_size: -; cdr3_length: 13; v_call: TRBV9; d_call: TRBD1; cdr3_nt: TGTGCCAGCAGCGCGACAGGGACGTATGGCTACACCTTC; cdr3_aa: CASSATGTYGYTF
j_call: TRBJ1-2; clone_size: -; cdr3_length: 13; v_call: TRBV11-2; d_call: -; cdr3_nt: TGTGCCAGCAGCCCCCCTGATGCCTATGGCTACACCTTC; cdr3_aa: CASSPPDAYGYTF
j_call: TRBJ2-1; clone_size: -; cdr3_length: 13; v_call: TRBV4-1; d_call: -; cdr3_nt: TGCGCCAGCAGCCAAGGGACTTTCAATGAGCAGTTCTTC; cdr3_aa: CASSQGTFNEQFF
j_call: TRBJ2-2; clone_size: -; cdr3_length: 16; v_call: TRBV7-2; d_call: TRBD2; cdr3_nt: TGTGCCAGCAGCTCTCGGACTAGCGGAAACACCGGGGAGCTGTTTTTT; cdr3_aa: CASSSRTSGNTGELFF